This TCR beta chain is drawn from a study of blood T cell repertoires in COVID-19 (dated by TCRdb to about 2020). Regarding the complete study: Samples covering the acute and convalescent phases of COVID-19 were provided by collaborators in the United States, Italy and Spain. The samples were drawn from the first 160 participants of the ongoing ImmuneRACE study and from some 1,300 subjects provided by 6 global collaborators. The prospective study material was composed of cDNA or gDNA derived from T cells, B-cell-depleted T cells, or PBMCs. The repertoires were released in a freely available public database intended as a resource for research on the immune response to SARS-CoV-2. The dataset comprised deeply sampled blood TCRbeta repertoires from subjects exposed to, actively infected with, or recovered from COVID-19. Where HLA class I and class II types were available, the types were taken from metadata supplied by the sample provider, not from assay-based typing. Nearly every sample came with metadata listing a de-identified subject ID, COVID-19 status, age in years and sex. On the study overall, not on this receptor specifically: The quantity of clinical and demographic metadata differed by source and by participant and was supplied without curation.

Worth noting for this clone: Its antigen is currently not known. One base away there is no much larger clone; base qualities are not given.

TCRbeta CDR3 regions were amplified from genomic DNA using the immunoSEQ Assay, a bias-controlled multiplex PCR. The authors' analysis ran thus. Within the assay, amplification of reference gene primers was used to estimate how many nucleated cells each sample contained. To quantify the absolute abundance of each unique TCRbeta CDR3 rearrangement, sequence reads were collapsed and filtered. For each sample, productive Simpson clonality was calculated as the square root of Simpson's diversity index over productive rearrangements. TCRdb provides this immuneACCESS table in a form limited to in-frame rearrangements. Some clones are lacking; in checked studies, under half of them reflect an unresolved V gene, and why the rest are absent is not known. The D gene and trimming were derived from the DNA, and the V and J assignments and clone size from that table. The sample profile shows 90,000 to 120,000 clones; around 85% of them were found once. Roughly 20% of the sample rests with the top ten.

Collaborating institutions collected whole blood in K2EDTA tubes following their own protocols. Collaborator samples were shipped for TCRbeta analysis as frozen whole blood, isolated PBMCs, or DNA extracted from either sample type. Trimming removed 7 bases from V and 1 base from J, leaving 19 bases between the germline ends. The CDR1 and CDR2 encoded by the germline V gene (reference sequence) are LNHDA and SQIVND. From cysteine to phenylalanine, the CDR3 is 16 amino acids long. The CDR3 DNA has 48 bases and is translated from base 1. Sequencing was carried out using peripheral blood. This clonotype was obtained from a man between 70 and 80 years old with active or convalescent COVID-19. The V gene is TRBV19 and the J gene is TRBJ1-1, with a weak D call of TRBD1 (5 bases match). CDR3 sequence: CASTHITTEKNTEAFF. The bases read TGTGCCAGTACCCATATAACGACAGAAAAGAACACTGAAGCTTTCTTT.